One sample yielded the 12 T cell receptor beta chains listed below, sequenced in a study of Ad26.COV2.S vaccination and SARS-CoV-2 variants. The assay was immunoSEQ multiplex PCR, and TCRdb's table has in-frame clones only and misses some. The sample includes under 550,000 clones, roughly 90% of them seen just once. Treatment denoted: about 20 received Ad26.COV2.S at low or high dose, single or two shots; about 5 received placebo; per-sample allocation not given. All samples were drawn on day 63, counting from the first vaccine or placebo injection. The sample consisted of peripheral blood, taken in a trial of Ad26.COV2.S vaccine versus placebo. Every receptor here comes from a person aged 18-65 years who received the Ad26.COV2.S COVID-19 vaccine or a placebo.

This clone appeared once. V gene TRBV5-5 combines with J gene TRBJ2-2; D not certain. Trimming pared 8 bases from V and 5 bases from J, leaving 13 bases between. In germline, CDR1 is SGHKS, CDR2 YYEKEE (reference sequence). CDR3 length equals 13 residues. The CDR3 reads CARVGVRTGELFF. The CDR3 DNA reads TGTGCCAGGGTTGGGGTCCGGACCGGGGAGCTGTTTTTT.

This clone is a singleton in its sample. The CDR3 nucleotides are TGTGCCAGCAGTGAAGCGTCCGGACAGATCCACGAGCAGTACTTC. Translation: CASSEASGQIHEQYF. The chain employs TRBV6-1 and TRBJ2-7; perhaps TRBD1 as D (6 bases). Germline CDR1 reads MNHNS; CDR2 reads SASEGT. The CDR3 length is 15 residues. Trimming removed 0 bases at V and 5 bases at J, with 14 bases between.

The CDR3 DNA is TGTGCCAGCAGCTATGGCGCCTTTAGAACGGAGCTCTATAACACTGAAGCTTTCTTT. This sequence encodes CASSYGAFRTELYNTEAFF. The V call is TRBV27, the J call TRBJ1-1, with no clear D. Germline V CDR1 and CDR2: MNHEY, SMNVEV (reference sequence). This CDR3 region has 19 residues. V was clipped by 6 bases and J by 2 bases, with 28 bases between them.

The rearrangement links TRBV2 to TRBJ2-7; TRBD1 might be the D (5 bases). The CDR3 sequence is 13 residues long. Germline V gives CDR1 SNHLY, CDR2 FYNNEI. The V end was cut by 5 bases, the J end by 6 bases, with 14 bases between. This CDR3 reads CASSHPQGVEQYF. CDR3 bases: TGTGCCAGCAGTCATCCCCAGGGCGTCGAGCAGTACTTC.

The V call is TRBV6-5, the J call TRBJ1-1, with TRBD1 as a possible D gene (6 bases). The CDR3 is made up of 14 amino acids. V lost 7 bases and J 6 bases, leaving 18 bases between the germline ends. CDR1 is MNHEY, CDR2 SVGAGI, per germline. CDR3 amino acids: CASKIQGSRPEAFF. The CDR3 coding sequence is TGTGCCAGCAAGATACAGGGCAGCCGTCCTGAAGCTTTCTTT.

The chain recombines TRBV10-2 with TRBJ2-2; 7 bases align to TRBD2. The CDR3 sequence is 13 residues long. Per germline, CDR1 WSHSY and CDR2 SAAADI. The trim removed 11 bases at V and 1 base at J, leaving 4 bases unmatched. CDR3 loop: CAAWGGNTGELFF. CDR3 sequence (DNA): TGCGCCGCGTGGGGGGGGAACACCGGGGAGCTGTTTTTT.

The chain has TRBV7-8 and TRBJ1-3; 9 bases line up with TRBD1. Unmatched junction bases numbered 5, after V lost 8 bases and J lost 3 bases. The CDR3 has 14 residues. Germline assignment: CDR1 SGHVS and CDR2 FQNEAQ. In DNA form, the CDR3 reads TGTGCCAGCGGCCAGGACAGGGGTGGAAACACCATATATTTT. Translation: CASGQDRGGNTIYF.

The chain uses TRBV7-2 and TRBJ1-1; D gene unclear. Germline V gene sequence: CDR1 SGHTA, CDR2 FQGNSA. V was shortened by 3 bases and J by 2 bases, with 7 bases between the two germline ends. The CDR3 consists of 13 residues. The CDR3 protein is CASSFTVNTEAFF. The CDR3 nucleotides are TGTGCCAGCAGCTTTACAGTTAACACTGAAGCTTTCTTT.

This clone was found once. The chain recombines TRBV6-2 or TRBV6-3 with TRBJ1-1, with D perhaps TRBD1 (5 bases). V was pared by 2 bases and J by 1 base, with 8 bases between. CDR1 is MNHEY and CDR2 is SVGEGT in the germline V gene. This CDR3 is built from 14 residues. This CDR3 is CASSYGRENTEAFF. The CDR3 DNA sequence: TGTGCCAGCAGTTACGGCAGGGAGAACACTGAAGCTTTCTTT.

The chain couples TRBV28 to TRBJ1-2; possibly TRBD1 for D (5 bases). The V gene lost 7 bases and the J gene lost 7 bases, with 13 bases spanning the gap. This CDR3 spans 12 amino acids. Germline V gene sequence: CDR1 MDHEN, CDR2 SYDVKM. CDR3 DNA sequence: TGTGCCAGCACGTTTCCGGGGCGTGGCTACACCTTC. Its translation is CASTFPGRGYTF.

The rearrangement links TRBV4-3 to TRBJ2-7; 9 nucleotides align to TRBD2. The CDR3 totals 14 residues. Germline lookup yields CDR1 LGHNA and CDR2 YSLEER. V was pared by 1 base and J by 3 bases, with 1 base of the junction left unmatched. The DNA of the CDR3 is TGCGCCAGCAGCCAAGGAGCGGGGGGCTACGAGCAGTACTTC. Translated, it gives CASSQGAGGYEQYF.

Turning to this clone: The same CDR3 also results from other DNA sequences found in this sample. The chain is built from TRBV5-4 and TRBJ2-7; tentatively, D is TRBD1 (5 bases). Trimming left V 0 bases short and J 1 base short, with 8 bases between. This CDR3 is built from 14 residues. Germline-derived CDR1 and CDR2 are SGHNT and YYREEE (reference sequence). CDR3 coding DNA: TGTGCCAGCAGCTTGGGTGCAGGGTCCTACGAGCAGTACTTC. Protein: CASSLGAGSYEQYF.